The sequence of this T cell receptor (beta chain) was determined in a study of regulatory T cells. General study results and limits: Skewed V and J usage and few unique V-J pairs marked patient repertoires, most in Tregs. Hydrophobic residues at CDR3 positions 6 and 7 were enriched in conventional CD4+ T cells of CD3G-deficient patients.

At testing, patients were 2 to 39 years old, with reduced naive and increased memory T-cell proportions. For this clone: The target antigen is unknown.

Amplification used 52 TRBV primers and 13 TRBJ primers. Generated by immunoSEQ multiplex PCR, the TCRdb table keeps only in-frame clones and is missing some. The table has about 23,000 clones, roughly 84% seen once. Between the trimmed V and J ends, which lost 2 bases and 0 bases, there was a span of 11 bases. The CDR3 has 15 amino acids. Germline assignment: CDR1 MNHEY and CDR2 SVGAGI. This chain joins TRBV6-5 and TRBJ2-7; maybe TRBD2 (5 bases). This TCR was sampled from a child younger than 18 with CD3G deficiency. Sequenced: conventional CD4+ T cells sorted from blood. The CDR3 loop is CASSYRVEGSYEQYF. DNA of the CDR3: TGTGCCAGCAGTTACAGGGTTGAGGGCTCCTACGAGCAGTACTTC.